The sequence of this T cell receptor beta chain was determined in a study of blood T cell repertoires in COVID-19. Clones were read by immunoSEQ multiplex PCR, and TCRdb kept only the in-frame ones, dropping some. The sample holds about 320,000 clones, 70% to 90% seen once. This clone was counted a single time. The TCR sequence derives from a man in his late teens or twenties who had recovered from COVID-19. The sequencing input was peripheral blood.

The CDR3 sequence: CASREGRNEKLFF. The CDR3, as DNA: TGTGCCAGCAGGGAGGGTAGGAATGAAAAACTGTTTTTT. The chain uses TRBV12-3 or TRBV12-4 and TRBJ1-4; no clear D gene. The CDR3 is made up of 13 amino acids. V lost 6 bases and J 5 bases, leaving 10 bases between the germline ends.